The clone carrying this T cell receptor (beta chain) has at least ten counts. What it binds is unknown. TCRdb independently ran MiXCR on the 5' RACE reads; one entry per CDR3 protein. The sample includes about 80,000 distinct CDR3 sequences, over 4% of them seen just once. This sample was included in a study of early T cells in non-severe SARS-CoV-2 infection. Study outcomes and limitations: In VDJdb matching, anti-spike CD8 responses were favored while private and CD4 specificities went missing.

Germline CDR1 MNHNS, CDR2 SASEGT. The CDR3 sequence is 14 residues long. The germline V and J ends were trimmed by 6 bases and 0 bases, with 12 bases remaining between them. The chain recombines TRBV6-1 with TRBJ2-7; D perhaps matches TRBD1 (6 bases). The origin of this receptor is an adult who was a healthcare worker with PCR-confirmed SARS-CoV-2 infection or an uninfected control (not recorded which). Sequencing used whole blood, obtained at baseline. In DNA form, the CDR3 reads TGTGCCAGCAGGCGGACAGATACCTCCTACGAGCAGTACTTC. This sequence encodes CASRRTDTSYEQYF.